There are a few counts of the clone carrying this TCR beta chain. Its cognate antigen is unknown. The data stem from a study of Ad26.COV2.S vaccination and SARS-CoV-2 variants. Across the whole study: Trial arm assignment for the donor was COV1001 Ad26.COV2.S. Intramuscular Ad26.COV2.S doses were given once or twice, 56 days apart.

This CDR3 has 13 residues. Trimming removed 4 bases from V and 8 bases from J; junction bases left unmatched: 7. Germline assignment: CDR1 SGDLS and CDR2 YYNGEE. Treatment reported: 15 to 20 received Ad26.COV2.S at low or high dose, single or two shots; roughly five received placebo; per-sample allocation not given. Material that was analyzed had been drawn on day 63 after the first vaccine or placebo injection. Study-level results: Higher spike-specific TCR breadth was found in vaccine recipients than in placebo recipients.

Profiled with immunoSEQ multiplex PCR; TCRdb holds only in-frame clones, not every one. The repertoire holds about 400,000 clones, with approximately 90% as singletons. This receptor was taken from a person between 18 and 60 years old who received the Ad26.COV2.S COVID-19 vaccine or a placebo. Sequencing was performed on peripheral blood, taken in a trial of Ad26.COV2.S vaccine versus placebo. The chain uses TRBV9 and TRBJ1-2, with 8 nucleotides matching TRBD1. As DNA, the CDR3 is TGTGCCAGCAGCCTACTTGACAGGGGCGGCTACACCTTC. This sequence encodes CASSLLDRGGYTF.